The clone carrying this T cell receptor (beta chain) was detected a few times. This entry belongs to a study of T-cell reconstitution after alpha-beta-depleted transplantation in children. Researchers prepared the TCRbeta library using unique molecular identifiers, the study reports. TCRdb passed the PCR reads through MiXCR, listing each CDR3 protein once. The table includes 600,000 to 700,000 distinct CDR3 sequences, about 15% detected once. Trimming removed 1 base at V and 1 base at J, with 13 bases between. Germline lookup yields CDR1 SEHNR and CDR2 FQNEAQ (reference sequence). The CDR3 loop spans 17 amino acids.

The chain is built from TRBV7-9 and TRBJ2-2; D is unclear. The receptor was isolated from a human donor who donated a stem cell graft to a child with acute myeloid leukemia. The sample here was PBMCs from the stem cell graft donor, taken from the stem cell graft. The CDR3 protein is CASSLEYRRQNTGELFF. The CDR3 DNA sequence: TGTGCCAGCAGCTTAGAGTATCGACGGCAGAACACCGGGGAGCTGTTTTTT.